This T cell receptor (beta chain) was identified during a study of cytomegalovirus exposure and HLA in healthy donors. Germline CDR1 and CDR2: SGHNT and YENEEA. This CDR3 is built from 13 residues. The ends were cut back, 0 bases at V and 4 bases at J, with 6 bases in the middle. Primers: 60 Vbeta forward and 13 Jbeta reverse. TCRdb keeps only in-frame clones here, not all; method: immunoSEQ multiplex PCR. The sample lists 200,000 or so clones; approximately 80% were seen once. The rearrangement links TRBV11-3 to TRBJ1-1; unclear D gene. The clonotype was recovered from a woman aged 18-29 years in good health and CMV-seropositive. Sequences were obtained from PBMCs. DNA of the CDR3: TGTGCCAGCAGCTTAGACAGAGGCACTGAAGCTTTCTTT. As protein: CASSLDRGTEAFF.